This T cell receptor (beta chain) was identified in a study of blood T cell repertoires in COVID-19. Study-level background: Spain, Italy and the United States supplied samples that represented acute and convalescent COVID-19. T cells, B-cell-depleted T cells, or PBMCs supplied cDNA or gDNA.

This clone was detected only once. The repertoire was sequenced with immunoSEQ multiplex PCR; TCRdb's copy has only in-frame clones and lacks some. The table has 61,000 or so clones, 70% to 90% seen once; the top ten hold 18%. This CDR3 comprises 15 residues. Trimming removed 5 bases from V and 0 bases from J, with 11 bases in between. Germline V gene data show CDR1 as SGHNT and CDR2 as YENEEA. The V call is TRBV11-3, the J call TRBJ2-1; possibly TRBD2 for D (6 bases). Sequencing was carried out using peripheral blood. This TCR came from a woman of 80 years or more with active COVID-19. CDR3 protein: CASSHGGTSYNEQFF. The CDR3 DNA follows: TGTGCCAGCAGCCACGGGGGAACCTCCTACAATGAGCAGTTCTTC.